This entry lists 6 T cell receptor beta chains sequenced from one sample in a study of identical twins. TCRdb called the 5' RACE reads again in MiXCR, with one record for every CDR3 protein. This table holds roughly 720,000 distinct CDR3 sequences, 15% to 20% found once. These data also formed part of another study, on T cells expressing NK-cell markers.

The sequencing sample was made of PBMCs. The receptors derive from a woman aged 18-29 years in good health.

CDR3 sequence reads: CASSPWTSGVTDTQYF. As DNA, the CDR3 is TGCGCCAGCAGCCCCTGGACTAGCGGGGTAACAGATACGCAGTATTTT. The gene calls are TRBV5-1 and TRBJ2-3, with 12 bases that match TRBD2. CDR1 and CDR2 from the germline V gene are SGHRS and YFSETQ. Trimming removed 4 bases from V and 3 bases from J; junction bases left unmatched: 6. CDR3 size: 16 residues.

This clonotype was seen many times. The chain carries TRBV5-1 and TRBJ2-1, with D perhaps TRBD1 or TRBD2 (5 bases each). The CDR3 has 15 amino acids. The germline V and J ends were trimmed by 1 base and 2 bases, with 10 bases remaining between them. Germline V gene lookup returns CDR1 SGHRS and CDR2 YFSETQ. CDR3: CASSLLGDAYNEQFF. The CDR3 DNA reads TGCGCCAGCAGCTTGTTAGGGGACGCCTACAATGAGCAGTTCTTC. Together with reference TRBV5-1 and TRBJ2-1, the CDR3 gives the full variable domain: KAGVTQTPRYLIKTRGQQVTLSCSPISGHRSVSWYQQTPGQGLQFLFEYFSETQRNKGNFPGRFSGRQFSNSRSEMNVSTLELGDSALYLCASSLLGDAYNEQFFGPGTRLTVL.

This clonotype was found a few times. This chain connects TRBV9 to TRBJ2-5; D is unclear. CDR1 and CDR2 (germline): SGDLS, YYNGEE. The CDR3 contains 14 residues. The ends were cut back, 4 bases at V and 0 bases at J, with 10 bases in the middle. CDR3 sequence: CASSPSTYQETQYF. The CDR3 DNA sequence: TGTGCCAGCAGCCCTTCCACGTACCAAGAGACCCAGTACTTC.

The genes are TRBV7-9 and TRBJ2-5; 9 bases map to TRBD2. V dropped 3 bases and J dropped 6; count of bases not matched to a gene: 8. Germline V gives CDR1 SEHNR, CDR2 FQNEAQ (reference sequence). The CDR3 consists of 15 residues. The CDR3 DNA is TGTGCCAGCAGCTTTAGCGGGGGACCCGAGCAGACCCAGTACTTC. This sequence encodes CASSFSGGPEQTQYF.

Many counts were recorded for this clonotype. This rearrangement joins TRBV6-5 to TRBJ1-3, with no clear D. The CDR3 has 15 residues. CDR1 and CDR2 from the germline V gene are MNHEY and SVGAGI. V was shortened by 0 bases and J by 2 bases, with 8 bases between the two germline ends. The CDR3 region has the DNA TGTGCCAGCAGTTACTCGAAGGCAGCTGGAAACACCATATATTTT. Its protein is CASSYSKAAGNTIYF.

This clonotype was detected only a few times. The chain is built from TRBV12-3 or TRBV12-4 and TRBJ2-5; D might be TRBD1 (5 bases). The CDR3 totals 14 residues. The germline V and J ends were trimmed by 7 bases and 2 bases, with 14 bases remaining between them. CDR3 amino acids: CASTNWGGQETQYF. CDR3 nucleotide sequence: TGTGCCAGCACCAATTGGGGCGGACAAGAGACCCAGTACTTC.